Presented here are 15 T cell receptor beta chains from one specimen sequenced in a study of blood T cells in healthy people across ages. The authors ran a second PCR of 7 to 11 cycles using a sample-barcoded 5' primer and a J-beta primer mix. One entry per CDR3 protein results from TCRdb running MiXCR on the 5' RACE reads. The data contain hundreds of thousands of distinct CDR3 sequences, 40% to 45% of them singletons. Sequencing was performed on blood. These TCRs come from a man older than 75 in good health.

This clonotype was recorded a few times. The genes are TRBV11-1 and TRBJ2-1; TRBD2 is a possible D gene (6 bases). The V gene's germline CDR1 is SGHAT and CDR2 FQDESV (reference sequence). The V end lost 8 bases, the J end lost 10 bases, and 21 bases lay between the germline ends. This CDR3 has 14 residues. CDR3: CASGEQTMGREQFF. The CDR3 DNA is TGTGCCAGCGGCGAGCAAACGATGGGGAGGGAGCAGTTCTTC.

The chain recombines TRBV20-1 with TRBJ2-7; the D is unclear. TRBJ2-5 matches the DNA end more closely, so the J call is doubtful. Per the germline V gene, CDR1 is DFQATT and CDR2 is SNEGSKA (reference sequence). CDR3 length: 12 amino acids. The CDR3 bases are TGCAGTGCTAGATTGTCAGGAGAGACCCAGTACTTC. Its translation is CSARLSGETQYF.

As for this clonotype: A read error may explain this, as a much larger clone is one base away. The genes are TRBV28 and TRBJ1-2, with unresolved D. The CDR3 runs to 15 residues. The germline V and J ends were trimmed by 4 bases and 8 bases, with 20 bases remaining between them. Germline CDR1 is MDHEN and CDR2 is SYDVKM. The CDR3 reads CASSSSGIGKGGYTF. The CDR3 DNA follows: TGTGCCAGCAGTTCCTCCGGGATAGGGAAGGGAGGCTACACCTTC.

This clonotype was found a few times. This rearrangement joins TRBV7-9 to TRBJ1-2; D not resolved. Looked up from germline, CDR1 is SEHNR and CDR2 is FQNEAQ (reference sequence). The CDR3 contains 15 residues. The V end was cut by 1 base, the J end by 0 bases, with 9 bases between. CDR3 amino acids: CASSLDQTTNYGYTF. Here the CDR3 DNA reads TGTGCCAGCAGCTTAGACCAAACAACTAACTATGGCTACACCTTC.

This sequence joins TRBV6-5 and TRBJ1-1; D remains unclear. The CDR3 extends over 15 amino acids. The V end lost 2 bases, the J end lost 0 bases, and 10 bases lay between the germline ends. Germline values: CDR1 MNHEY, CDR2 SVGAGI. The CDR3 DNA reads as TGTGCCAGCAGTTACGGACGGAAAATGAACACTGAAGCTTTCTTT. Translation gives CASSYGRKMNTEAFF.

The chain combines TRBV4-1 with TRBJ2-7; D is uncertain. The CDR3 is made up of 13 amino acids. The V end was cut by 1 base, the J end by 4 bases, with 8 bases between. The germline gives CDR1 MGHRA, CDR2 YSYEKL. The CDR3 reads CASSQVPAYEQYF. In DNA, the CDR3 is TGCGCCAGCAGCCAAGTACCGGCGTACGAGCAGTACTTC.

This clonotype was seen repeatedly, ten times or more. The chain couples TRBV11-2 to TRBJ2-7, with 12 bases identical to TRBD2. Trimming at V came to 5 bases and at J to 4 bases, leaving 3 bases not matched to a gene. CDR3 length: 14 amino acids. From germline, CDR1 is SGHAT and CDR2 FQNNGV. The CDR3 sequence: CASSLGLAGYEQYF. The DNA for the CDR3 is TGTGCCAGCAGCCTCGGACTAGCGGGGTACGAGCAGTACTTC. The whole variable domain, filled in from reference TRBV11-2 and TRBJ2-7, reads EAGVAQSPRYKIIEKRQSVAFWCNPISGHATLYWYQQILGQGPKLLIQFQNNGVVDDSQLPKDRFSAERLKGVDSTLKIQPAKLEDSAVYLCASSLGLAGYEQYFGPGTRLTVT.

The J gene is TRBJ2-3, the V gene TRBV2, with TRBD1 matching 8 bases. The junction had 9 bases not matched to a gene; V was cut back by 5 bases and J by 5 bases. Per the germline V gene, CDR1 is SNHLY and CDR2 is FYNNEI. The CDR3 sequence is 15 residues long. The CDR3 DNA is TGTGCCAGCAGTCCTCCGGGACAGGCGAGAGATACGCAGTATTTT. Translation gives CASSPPGQARDTQYF.

The sample holds one count of this clonotype. The junction differs from germline at one of its ends, possibly a read error. The genes are TRBV14 and TRBJ1-2; possible D gene TRBD1, 5 bases. The CDR3 extends over 14 amino acids. Germline V gene data show CDR1 as SGHDN and CDR2 as FVKESK. The CDR3 loop is CANSRQQGEGGYTF. CDR3 in DNA: TGTGCCAACAGCCGACAGCAGGGTGAGGGTGGCTACACCTTC.

About this clonotype: This may be a read error, as it is one base from a much larger clone. Here the CDR3 omits its conserved ending phenylalanine or tryptophan, so a read error is the likely source. DNA for the CDR3: TGTGCCAGCAGCTTAGTACAGGGGTCCTACAATGAGCAGTTCTAC. Translated, it gives CASSLVQGSYNEQFY. The genes are TRBV7-2 and TRBJ2-1; 7 positions match TRBD1. Germline CDR1 is SGHTA and CDR2 is FQGNSA. There are 15 residues in the CDR3. V shed 1 base and J 1 base; nucleotides not matched to a gene: 1.

The chain carries TRBV12-3 or TRBV12-4 and TRBJ2-5; 8 bases line up with TRBD2. V was clipped by 6 bases and J by 7 bases; unmatched bases: 10. There are 14 residues in the CDR3. The CDR3 nucleotides read TGTGCCAGCAGCCCGGGGACTAGGGGTGGGACCCAGTACTTC. Translated, it gives CASSPGTRGGTQYF.

The V call is TRBV5-1, the J call TRBJ2-3; possibly TRBD1 or TRBD2 for D (5 bases each). CDR1 and CDR2 (germline): SGHRS, YFSETQ. V was pared by 3 bases and J by 3 bases, with 20 bases between. This CDR3 spans 17 amino acids. The CDR3 here is CASSSKGTEVLTDTQYF. DNA of the CDR3: TGCGCCAGCAGCTCCAAAGGGACGGAGGTACTTACAGATACGCAGTATTTT. Filled out from reference TRBV5-1 and TRBJ2-3, the complete variable domain reads KAGVTQTPRYLIKTRGQQVTLSCSPISGHRSVSWYQQTPGQGLQFLFEYFSETQRNKGNFPGRFSGRQFSNSRSEMNVSTLELGDSALYLCASSSKGTEVLTDTQYFGPGTRLTVL.

This clonotype was seen only a few times. The gene calls are TRBV3-1 and TRBJ2-7; TRBD2 is a possible D gene (6 bases). The ends were cut back, 2 bases at V and 0 bases at J, with 17 bases in the middle. This CDR3 comprises 17 residues. Germline V gene sequence: CDR1 LGHDT, CDR2 YNNKEL (reference sequence). The CDR3 bases are TGTGCCAGCAGCCAATGGAGGGGTACCCGGGTCTCCTACGAGCAGTACTTC. This encodes CASSQWRGTRVSYEQYF.

The genes are TRBV12-3 or TRBV12-4 and TRBJ2-5; D is unresolved. The CDR3 has 12 residues. Trimming shortened V by 3 bases and J by 5 bases, and 7 bases separated the two germline ends. CDR3 in amino acids: CASSFMRETQYF. The CDR3 DNA sequence: TGTGCCAGCAGTTTCATGAGGGAGACCCAGTACTTC.

This clonotype showed up just a few times. The chain is built from TRBV7-2 and TRBJ2-5; 7 nucleotides align to TRBD1. Looked up from germline, CDR1 is SGHTA and CDR2 is FQGNSA. CDR3 size: 16 residues. The V and J ends lost 2 bases and 5 bases, in that order; junction bases with no gene match: 11. DNA of the CDR3: TGTGCCAGCAGCTTACTGGGACAGCAGGCTTGGGAGACCCAGTACTTC. It specifies CASSLLGQQAWETQYF.